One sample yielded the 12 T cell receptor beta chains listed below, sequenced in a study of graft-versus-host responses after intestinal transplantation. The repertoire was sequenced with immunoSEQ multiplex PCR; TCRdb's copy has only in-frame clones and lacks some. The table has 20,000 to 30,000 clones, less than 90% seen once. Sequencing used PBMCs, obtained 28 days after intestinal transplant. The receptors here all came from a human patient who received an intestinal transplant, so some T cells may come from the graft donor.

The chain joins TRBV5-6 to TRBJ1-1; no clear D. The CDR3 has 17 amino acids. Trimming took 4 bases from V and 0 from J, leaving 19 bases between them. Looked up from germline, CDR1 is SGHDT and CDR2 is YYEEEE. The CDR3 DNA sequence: TGTGCCAGCAGCCGAAGAGGTCCAGGTTTAATGAACACTGAAGCTTTCTTT. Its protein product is CASSRRGPGLMNTEAFF.

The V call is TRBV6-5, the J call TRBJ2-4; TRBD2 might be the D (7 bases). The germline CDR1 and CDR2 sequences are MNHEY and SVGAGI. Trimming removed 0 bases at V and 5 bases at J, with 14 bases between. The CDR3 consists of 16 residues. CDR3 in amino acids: CASSYSLAAGENIQYF. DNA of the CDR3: TGTGCCAGCAGTTACTCGCTAGCGGCAGGGGAAAACATTCAGTACTTC.

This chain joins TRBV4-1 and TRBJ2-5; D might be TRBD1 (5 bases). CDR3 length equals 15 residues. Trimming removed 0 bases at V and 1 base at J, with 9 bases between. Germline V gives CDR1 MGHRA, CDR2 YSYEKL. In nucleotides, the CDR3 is TGCGCCAGCAGCCAAGAATTCCAGGGCCAAGAGACCCAGTACTTC. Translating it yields CASSQEFQGQETQYF.

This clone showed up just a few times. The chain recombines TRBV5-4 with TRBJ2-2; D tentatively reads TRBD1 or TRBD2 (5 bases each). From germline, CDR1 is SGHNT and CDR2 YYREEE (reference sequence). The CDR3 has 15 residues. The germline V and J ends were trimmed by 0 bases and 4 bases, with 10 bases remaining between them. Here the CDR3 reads CASSLGGAATGELFF. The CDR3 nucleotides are TGTGCCAGCAGCTTGGGAGGGGCGGCCACCGGGGAGCTGTTTTTT.

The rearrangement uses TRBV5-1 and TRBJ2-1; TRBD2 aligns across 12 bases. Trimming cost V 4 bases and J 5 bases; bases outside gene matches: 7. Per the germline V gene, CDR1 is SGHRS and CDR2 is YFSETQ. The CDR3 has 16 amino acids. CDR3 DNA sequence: TGCGCCAGCAGCGCCACTAGCGGGGGGCAGGACAATGAGCAGTTCTTC. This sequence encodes CASSATSGGQDNEQFF.

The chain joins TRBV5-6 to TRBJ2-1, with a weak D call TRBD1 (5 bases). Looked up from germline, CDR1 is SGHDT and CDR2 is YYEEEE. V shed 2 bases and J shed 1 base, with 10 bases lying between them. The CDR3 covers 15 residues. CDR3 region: CASSFWTNSYNEQFF. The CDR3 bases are TGTGCCAGCAGCTTCTGGACAAATTCCTACAATGAGCAGTTCTTC.

CDR3 sequence: CASSLNSGQGGGYTF. The CDR3 bases are TGTGCCAGCAGTTTAAACTCGGGACAGGGGGGAGGCTACACCTTC. The chain recombines TRBV27 with TRBJ1-2; 11 bases agree with TRBD1. The CDR3 consists of 15 residues. Germline loops: CDR1 MNHEY, CDR2 SMNVEV (reference sequence). Losses at the gene ends were 2 bases for V and 8 bases for J; bases not matched to a gene: 7.

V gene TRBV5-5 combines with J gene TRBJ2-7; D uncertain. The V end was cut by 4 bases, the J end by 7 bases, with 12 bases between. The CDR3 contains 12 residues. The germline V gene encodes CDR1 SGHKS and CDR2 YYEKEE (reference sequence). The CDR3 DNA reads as TGTGCCAGCAGCCGAGGTTTTGGGGAGCAGTACTTC. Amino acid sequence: CASSRGFGEQYF.

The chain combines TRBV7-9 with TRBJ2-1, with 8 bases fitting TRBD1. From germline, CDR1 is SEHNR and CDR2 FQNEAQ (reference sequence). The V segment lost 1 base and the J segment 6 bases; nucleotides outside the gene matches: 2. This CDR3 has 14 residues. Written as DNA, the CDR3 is TGTGCCAGCAGCTTAGGAGGACAGGGCAATGAGCAGTTCTTC. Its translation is CASSLGGQGNEQFF.

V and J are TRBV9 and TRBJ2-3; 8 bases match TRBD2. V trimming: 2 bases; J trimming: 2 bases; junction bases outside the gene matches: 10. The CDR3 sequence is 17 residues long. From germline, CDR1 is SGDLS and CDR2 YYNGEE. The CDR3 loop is CASSVAFTSGITDTQYF. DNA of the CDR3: TGTGCCAGCAGCGTTGCGTTCACTAGCGGTATCACAGATACGCAGTATTTT.

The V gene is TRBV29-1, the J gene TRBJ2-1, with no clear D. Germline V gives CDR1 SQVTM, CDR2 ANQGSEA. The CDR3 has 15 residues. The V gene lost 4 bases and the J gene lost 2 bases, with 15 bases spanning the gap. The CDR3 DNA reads TGCAGCGTTGTGGCTGAAGCTATTACCTACAATGAGCAGTTCTTC. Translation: CSVVAEAITYNEQFF.

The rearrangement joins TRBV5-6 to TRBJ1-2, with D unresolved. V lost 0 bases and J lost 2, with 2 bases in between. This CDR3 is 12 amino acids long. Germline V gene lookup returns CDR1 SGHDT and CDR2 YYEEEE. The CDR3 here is CASSLDNYGYTF. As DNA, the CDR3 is TGTGCCAGCAGCTTGGACAACTATGGCTACACCTTC.